Reported below is one T cell receptor beta chain. These data belong to a study of control samples from healthy donors and cancer patients. The CDR3 sequence is 16 residues long. The germline V gene has CDR1 MNHNS and CDR2 SASEGT. The ends lost 0 bases at V and 5 bases at J; junction bases unmatched: 4. Some clones are missing from TCRdb's copy, which holds only in-frame ones; the method was immunoSEQ multiplex PCR. The sample includes 400,000 to 450,000 clones, 80% to 95% of them seen just once. This sequence originates from a man in his forties or fifties with head and neck cancer. The rearrangement joins TRBV6-1 to TRBJ2-1; TRBD1 matches 10 bases. Sequencing input: PBMCs. CDR3 DNA sequence: TGTGCCAGCAGTGAAGCGTTGGGACAGGGGAACAATGAGCAGTTCTTC. Translation: CASSEALGQGNNEQFF.